A single sample is the source of the 20 T cell receptor beta chains below, sequenced in a study of blood T cell repertoires in COVID-19. Sequencing was performed with immunoSEQ multiplex PCR; in TCRdb, only in-frame clones are kept and a portion is missing. The data contain about 180,000 clones, around 90% of them singletons. Sequenced material: peripheral blood. The receptors come from a woman aged 45-59 years with acute or convalescent COVID-19.

This clone was observed a few times. The chain carries TRBV27 and TRBJ2-7, with 9 bases fitting TRBD1. In germline, CDR1 is MNHEY, CDR2 SMNVEV (reference sequence). V was clipped by 1 base and J by 5 bases; unmatched bases: 9. This CDR3 has 16 residues. CDR3 in amino acids: CASSLFPGQGMNEQYF. The DNA for the CDR3 is TGTGCCAGCAGTTTATTTCCGGGACAGGGAATGAACGAGCAGTACTTC.

The chain links TRBV21-1 to TRBJ2-1; the table's D call, TRBD1, has no DNA check behind it. TRBV21-1 is noted as a pseudogene. This CDR3 is 16 amino acids long. In DNA, the CDR3 is TGTGCCAGCAGCTCGACAGGCGGGCGGCCAAACAATGAGCAGTTCTTC. This sequence encodes CASSSTGGRPNNEQFF.

V and J are TRBV11-2 and TRBJ2-4; perhaps TRBD2 as D (6 bases). The germline V gene encodes CDR1 SGHAT and CDR2 FQNNGV. The ends were cut back, 1 base at V and 6 bases at J, with 13 bases in the middle. The CDR3 covers 15 residues. CDR3 bases: TGTGCCAGCAGCTTAGGAGCTGGAGGGCGAAACATTCAGTACTTC. This codes for CASSLGAGGRNIQYF.

V gene TRBV19 combines with J gene TRBJ1-5; D unresolved. V lost 5 bases, J lost 0 bases, and 8 bases lay in between. The CDR3 totals 14 residues. CDR1 and CDR2 (germline): LNHDA, SQIVND (reference sequence). The CDR3 DNA sequence: TGTGCCAGTAGTGCCCAGAATAGCAATCAGCCCCAGCATTTT. Protein sequence: CASSAQNSNQPQHF.

This rearrangement joins TRBV5-1 to TRBJ2-1; tentatively, D is TRBD2 (5 bases). The CDR3 length is 16 residues. V was trimmed by 7 bases and J by 7 bases, leaving 24 bases between them. Germline V gene data show CDR1 as SGHRS and CDR2 as YFSETQ. Here the CDR3 DNA reads TGCGCCAGCCGAGACCGGGGTCGGGGTCTGTCGAATGAGCAGTTCTTC. Its translation is CASRDRGRGLSNEQFF.

V and J are TRBV20-1 and TRBJ2-1, with a weak D call TRBD2 (6 bases). This CDR3 region has 15 residues. V was pared by 3 bases and J by 6 bases, with 18 bases between. CDR1 and CDR2 (germline): DFQATT, SNEGSKA (reference sequence). CDR3 amino acids: CSASRSRDLFNEQFF. CDR3 in DNA: TGCAGTGCTAGTAGGAGCCGGGACTTATTCAATGAGCAGTTCTTC.

The chain has TRBV5-1 and TRBJ2-5, with a possible D match to TRBD1 (6 bases). The CDR3 loop spans 13 amino acids. From germline, CDR1 is SGHRS and CDR2 YFSETQ. V was pared by 2 bases and J by 4 bases, with 9 bases between. DNA of the CDR3: TGCGCCAGCAGCTTTGACAGGCCAGAGACCCAGTACTTC. Translation: CASSFDRPETQYF.

There are a few counts of this clone. The CDR3 DNA follows: TGTGCCAGCAGTTACAGTCAATACGGGAACATTCAGTACTTC. It translates to CASSYSQYGNIQYF. The rearrangement uses TRBV6-5 and TRBJ2-4, with unresolved D. Germline V gene data show CDR1 as MNHEY and CDR2 as SVGAGI. The CDR3 covers 14 residues. Between the trimmed V and J ends, which lost 2 bases and 7 bases, there was a span of 12 bases.

The V and J genes are TRBV6-5 and TRBJ2-1; D uncertain. CDR3 length equals 14 residues. V was pared by 0 bases and J by 9 bases, with 12 bases between. Germline V gives CDR1 MNHEY, CDR2 SVGAGI. CDR3 DNA: TGTGCCAGCAGTTACTCGATTTCTGGCGGTGAGCAGTTCTTC. Translation: CASSYSISGGEQFF.

The chain employs TRBV6-6 and TRBJ2-5; 12 nucleotides align to TRBD2. The J segment lost 7 bases and the V segment lost 5 bases, leaving 11 bases of the junction unmatched. CDR3 length: 16 residues. CDR1 is MNHNY, CDR2 SVGAGI, per germline (reference sequence). The CDR3 DNA sequence: TGTGCCAGCAGTCGACTGCTAGCGGGAGGGCGTTTGACCCAGTACTTC. It is translated as CASSRLLAGGRLTQYF.

This clone was counted a single time. V gene TRBV7-9 combines with J gene TRBJ2-1; 11 bases agree with TRBD2. Germline CDR1 is SEHNR and CDR2 is FQNEAQ (reference sequence). The CDR3 totals 15 residues. The trim removed 5 bases at V and 5 bases at J, leaving 5 bases unmatched. CDR3 nucleotide sequence: TGTGCCAGCAGCATTAGCGGGGGGGCGAACAATGAGCAGTTCTTC. Protein product: CASSISGGANNEQFF. The entire variable domain, with the rest obtained from reference TRBV7-9 and TRBJ2-1, is as follows: DTGVSQNPRHKITKRGQNVTFRCDPISEHNRLYWYRQTLGQGPEFLTYFQNEAQLEKSRLLSDRFSAERPKGSFSTLEIQRTEQGDSAMYLCASSISGGANNEQFFGPGTRLTVL.

This chain links TRBV5-1 with TRBJ2-3; 14 bases are a match to TRBD2. Germline V gene sequence: CDR1 SGHRS, CDR2 YFSETQ. Unmatched junction bases numbered 8, after V lost 0 bases and J lost 5 bases. This CDR3 region has 18 residues. Written as DNA, the CDR3 is TGCGCCAGCAGCTTGGCGACCGGGACTAGCGGGGGTGGAGATACGCAGTATTTT. Translated, it gives CASSLATGTSGGGDTQYF. Full variable domain (missing parts from reference TRBV5-1 and TRBJ2-3): KAGVTQTPRYLIKTRGQQVTLSCSPISGHRSVSWYQQTPGQGLQFLFEYFSETQRNKGNFPGRFSGRQFSNSRSEMNVSTLELGDSALYLCASSLATGTSGGGDTQYFGPGTRLTVL.

The chain joins TRBV6-6 to TRBJ1-3; D is possibly TRBD1 (6 bases). CDR3 length equals 14 residues. Trimming took off 8 bases at V and 4 bases at J, with 15 bases between the two ends. The germline V gene has CDR1 MNHNY and CDR2 SVGAGI (reference sequence). DNA for the CDR3: TGTGCCAGCGGTGGGGGGGCAGGGGGAAACACCATATATTTT. Protein sequence: CASGGGAGGNTIYF.

Turning to this clone: Other DNA sequences from this sample encode an identical CDR3 as well. The rearrangement links TRBV19 to TRBJ2-3, with D possibly being TRBD2 (5 bases). The CDR3 length is 14 residues. From germline, CDR1 is LNHDA and CDR2 SQIVND (reference sequence). Deletions cut 2 bases from V and 3 bases from J, with 9 bases between. The CDR3 nucleotides are TGTGCCAGTAGTATACTCGGAGGAACAGATACGCAGTATTTT. It codes for CASSILGGTDTQYF. The whole variable domain, filled in from reference TRBV19 and TRBJ2-3, reads DGGITQSPKYLFRKEGQNVTLSCEQNLNHDAMYWYRQDPGQGLRLIYYSQIVNDFQKGDIAEGYSVSREKKESFPLTVTSAQKNPTAFYLCASSILGGTDTQYFGPGTRLTVL.

The chain uses TRBV21-1 and TRBJ2-4; the D segment call TRBD1 is taken from the table without a DNA check. TRBV21-1 is classified as a pseudogene. This CDR3 has 17 amino acids. In nucleotides, the CDR3 is TGTGCCAGCAGCAAAGGCAGGGGGCGTGAGGCCAAAAACATTCAGTACTTC. It encodes CASSKGRGREAKNIQYF.

This chain uses TRBV19 with TRBJ2-2; the D gene is possibly TRBD1 (6 bases). V lost 10 bases, J lost 5 bases, and 11 bases lay in between. This CDR3 region has 12 residues. Germline lookup yields CDR1 LNHDA and CDR2 SQIVND (reference sequence). The chain's CDR3 is CATRGYTGELFF. The CDR3, as DNA: TGTGCCACCAGGGGTTATACCGGGGAGCTGTTTTTT.

The V and J genes are TRBV18 and TRBJ2-7; D is unclear. Germline lookup yields CDR1 KGHSH and CDR2 LQKENI. CDR3 length equals 12 residues. V shed 3 bases and J shed 3 bases, with 6 bases lying between them. The CDR3 sequence is CASSPGSYEQYF. CDR3 bases: TGTGCCAGCTCACCGGGCAGCTACGAGCAGTACTTC.

V usage is TRBV5-1 and J usage is TRBJ2-2; 9 bases map to TRBD1. The length of the CDR3 is 15 residues. Trimming at V came to 4 bases and at J to 6 bases, leaving 7 bases not matched to a gene. CDR1 is SGHRS, CDR2 YFSETQ, per germline. The CDR3 loop reads CASSPGQGWSGELFF. The CDR3 DNA reads TGCGCCAGCAGCCCGGGACAGGGATGGTCCGGGGAGCTGTTTTTT.

This chain connects TRBV6-2 or TRBV6-3 to TRBJ2-2, with D uncertain. The CDR3 has 11 amino acids. V lost 6 bases and J lost 8, with 7 bases in between. CDR1 MNHEY and CDR2 SVGEGT come from the germline V gene. CDR3 residues: CASSQQGELFF. DNA of the CDR3: TGTGCCAGCAGCCAACAGGGGGAGCTGTTTTTT.

The chain carries TRBV12-5 and TRBJ2-3; TRBD2 aligns across 8 bases. The V segment lost 5 bases and the J segment 2 bases; nucleotides outside the gene matches: 9. Germline V gives CDR1 LGHNT, CDR2 FRNRAP. The CDR3 length is 16 residues. In DNA, the CDR3 is TGTGCTAGTGGTGAACAAGCGGGGGCTTACACAGATACGCAGTATTTT. Protein product: CASGEQAGAYTDTQYF.